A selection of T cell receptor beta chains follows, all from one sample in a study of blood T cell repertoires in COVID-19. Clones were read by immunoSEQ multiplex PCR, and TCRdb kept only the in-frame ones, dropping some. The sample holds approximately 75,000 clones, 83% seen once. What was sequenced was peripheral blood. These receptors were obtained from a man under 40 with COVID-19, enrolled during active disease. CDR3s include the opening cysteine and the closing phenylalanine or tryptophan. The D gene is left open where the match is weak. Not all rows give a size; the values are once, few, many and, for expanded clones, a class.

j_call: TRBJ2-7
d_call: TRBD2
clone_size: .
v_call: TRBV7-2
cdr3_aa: CASRGLGSYEQYF
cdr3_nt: TGTGCCAGCAGAGGACTAGGCTCCTACGAGCAGTACTTC

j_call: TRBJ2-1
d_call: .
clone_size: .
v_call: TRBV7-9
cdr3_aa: CASSPHRTNYNEQFF
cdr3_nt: TGTGCCAGCAGCCCCCATAGGACTAACTACAATGAGCAGTTCTTC

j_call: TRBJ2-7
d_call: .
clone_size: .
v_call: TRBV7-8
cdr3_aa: CASSAGRIGYYEQYF
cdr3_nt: TGTGCCAGCAGCGCGGGGAGGATCGGGTACTACGAGCAGTACTTC

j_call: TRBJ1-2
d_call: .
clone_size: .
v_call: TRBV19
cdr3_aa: CASSMSLSGYTF
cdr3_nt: TGTGCCAGTAGTATGTCACTATCTGGCTACACCTTC

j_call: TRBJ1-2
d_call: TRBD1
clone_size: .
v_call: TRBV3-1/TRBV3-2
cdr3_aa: CASSLDRARGYTF
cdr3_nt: TGTGCCAGCAGCTTGGACAGGGCTCGGGGCTACACCTTC

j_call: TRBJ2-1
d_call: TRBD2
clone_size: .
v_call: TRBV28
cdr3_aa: CASSLGLAGVNEQFF
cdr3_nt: TGTGCCAGCAGTCTAGGACTAGCGGGAGTCAATGAGCAGTTCTTC

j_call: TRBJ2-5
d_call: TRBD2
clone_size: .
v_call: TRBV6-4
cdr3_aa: CARVTWETSGQETQYF
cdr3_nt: TGTGCCAGAGTTACGTGGGAGACTAGCGGACAAGAGACCCAGTACTTC

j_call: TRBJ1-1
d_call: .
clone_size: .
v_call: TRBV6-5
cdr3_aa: CATAGGGGRTEAFF
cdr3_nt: TGTGCCACCGCTGGGGGCGGGGGGCGGACTGAAGCTTTCTTT

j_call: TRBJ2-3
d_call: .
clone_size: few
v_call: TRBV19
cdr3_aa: CASPLERLHTQYF
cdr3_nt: TGTGCCAGCCCCCTAGAGAGATTGCATACGCAGTATTTT

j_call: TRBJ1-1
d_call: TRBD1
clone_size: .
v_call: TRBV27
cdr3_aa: CASSTGARAEAFF
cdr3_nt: TGTGCCAGCAGCACAGGGGCCCGAGCTGAAGCTTTCTTT

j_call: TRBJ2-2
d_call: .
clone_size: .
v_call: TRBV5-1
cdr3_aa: CASSLGDRLGAGELFF
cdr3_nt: TGCGCCAGCAGCTTGGGTGACAGGCTGGGCGCCGGGGAGCTGTTTTTT

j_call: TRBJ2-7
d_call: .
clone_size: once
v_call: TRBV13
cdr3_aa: CASSFYGSSYEQYF
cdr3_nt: TGTGCCAGCAGCTTTTACGGGAGCTCCTACGAGCAGTACTTC

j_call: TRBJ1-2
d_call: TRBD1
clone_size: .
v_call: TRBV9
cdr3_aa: CASTGDRDGGYTF
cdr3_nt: TGTGCCAGCACCGGAGACAGGGATGGTGGCTACACCTTC

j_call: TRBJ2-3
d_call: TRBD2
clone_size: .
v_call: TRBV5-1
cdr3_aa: CASSSMPSGPSTDTQYF
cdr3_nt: TGCGCCAGCAGCTCTATGCCTAGCGGCCCTAGCACAGATACGCAGTATTTT

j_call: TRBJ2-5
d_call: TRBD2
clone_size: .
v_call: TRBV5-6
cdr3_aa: CASTKSLAGDRETQYF
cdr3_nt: TGTGCCAGCACTAAGTCACTAGCGGGAGATCGAGAGACCCAGTACTTC

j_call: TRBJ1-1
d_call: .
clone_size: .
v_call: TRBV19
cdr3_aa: CASSMREPNTEAFF
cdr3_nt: TGTGCCAGTAGTATGAGGGAACCGAACACTGAAGCTTTCTTT

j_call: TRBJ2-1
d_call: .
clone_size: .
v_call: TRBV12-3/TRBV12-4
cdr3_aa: CASSPRQYNEQFF
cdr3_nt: TGTGCCAGCAGCCCACGACAGTACAATGAGCAGTTCTTC

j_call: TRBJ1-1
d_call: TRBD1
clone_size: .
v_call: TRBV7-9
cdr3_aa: CASSPRDRATEAFF
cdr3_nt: TGTGCCAGCAGCCCCCGGGACAGGGCCACTGAAGCTTTCTTT

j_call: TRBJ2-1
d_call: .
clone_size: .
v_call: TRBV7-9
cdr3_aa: CASSLQGRGEQFF
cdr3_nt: TGTGCCAGCAGCTTACAGGGGCGAGGGGAGCAGTTCTTC

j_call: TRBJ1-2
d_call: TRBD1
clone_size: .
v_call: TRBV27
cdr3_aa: CASSPYSGGGGYTF
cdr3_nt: TGTGCCAGCAGTCCATACTCAGGGGGCGGTGGCTACACCTTC

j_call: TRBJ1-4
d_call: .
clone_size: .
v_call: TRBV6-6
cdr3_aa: CASRIIEKLFF
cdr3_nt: TGTGCCAGCAGAATTATTGAAAAACTGTTTTTT

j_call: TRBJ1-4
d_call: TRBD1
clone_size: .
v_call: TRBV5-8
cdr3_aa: CASTSRPGTANEKLFF
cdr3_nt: TGTGCCAGCACTAGCCGTCCCGGGACAGCAAATGAAAAACTGTTTTTT

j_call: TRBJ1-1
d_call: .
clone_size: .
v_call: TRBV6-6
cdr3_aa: CASSYSHLNTEAFF
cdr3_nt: TGTGCCAGCAGTTATTCGCACTTGAACACTGAAGCTTTCTTT

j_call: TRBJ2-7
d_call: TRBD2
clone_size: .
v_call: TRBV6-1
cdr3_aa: CASSQAGVYYEQYF
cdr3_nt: TGTGCCAGCAGTCAAGCGGGAGTTTATTACGAGCAGTACTTC

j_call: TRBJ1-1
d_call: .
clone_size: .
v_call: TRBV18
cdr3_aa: CASSPPRAGPGTEAFF
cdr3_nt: TGTGCCAGCTCACCGCCGCGTGCGGGGCCGGGAACTGAAGCTTTCTTT

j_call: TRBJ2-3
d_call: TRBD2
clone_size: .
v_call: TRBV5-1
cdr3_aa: CASSLSPAGVADTQYF
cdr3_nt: TGCGCCAGCAGCTTGTCTCCAGCGGGAGTTGCAGATACGCAGTATTTT